This TCR beta chain was captured by sequencing in a study of identical twins. V lost 6 bases, J lost 4 bases, and 22 bases lay in between. CDR1 and CDR2 (germline): MNHNS, SASEGT. The CDR3 totals 16 residues. Study-wide results and caveats: An excess of low generation probability was shown by twin-shared out-of-frame alpha sequences.

TCRdb called the 5' RACE reads again in MiXCR, with one record for every CDR3 protein. The sample lists 450,000 or so distinct CDR3 sequences; more than 13% were seen once. As regards this clonotype: Its antigen is as yet unknown.

Separately, the same data were catalogued under a study of yellow fever vaccine responses in identical twins.

V and J are TRBV6-1 and TRBJ2-7, with D perhaps matching TRBD1 or TRBD2 (5 bases each). The specimen sequenced was CD4+ T cells sorted from blood. This receptor was obtained from a woman between 18 and 29 years old in good health. The CDR3 DNA sequence: TGTGCCAGCAGCGGACAAAGCGGCACTCACTCATACGAGCAGTACTTC. Residues: CASSGQSGTHSYEQYF.